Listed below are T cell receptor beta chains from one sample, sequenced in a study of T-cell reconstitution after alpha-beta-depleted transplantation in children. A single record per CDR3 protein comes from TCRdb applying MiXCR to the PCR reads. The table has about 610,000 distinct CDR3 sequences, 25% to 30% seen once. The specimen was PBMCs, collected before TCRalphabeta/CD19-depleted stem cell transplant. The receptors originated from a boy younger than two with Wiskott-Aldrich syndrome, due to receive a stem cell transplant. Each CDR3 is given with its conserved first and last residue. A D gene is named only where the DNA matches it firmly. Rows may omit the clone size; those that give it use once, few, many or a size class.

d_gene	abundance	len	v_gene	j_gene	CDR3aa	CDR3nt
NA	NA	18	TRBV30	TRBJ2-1	CAEGQHFYPLSSYNEQFF	TGTGCCGAGGGACAACATTTTTACCCCTTAAGCTCCTACAATGAGCAGTTCTTC
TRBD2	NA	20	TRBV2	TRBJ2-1	CASSAPFAGDPDGSYNEQFF	TGTGCCAGCAGCGCCCCCTTTGCGGGAGACCCTGACGGCTCCTACAATGAGCAGTTCTTC
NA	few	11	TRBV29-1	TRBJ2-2	CSGGYTGELFF	TGCAGCGGGGGATACACCGGGGAGCTGTTTTTT
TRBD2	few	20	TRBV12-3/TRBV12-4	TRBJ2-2	CASSLAGTRVFGGNTGELFF	TGTGCCAGCAGTTTGGCCGGGACTAGGGTTTTCGGAGGGAACACCGGGGAGCTGTTTTTT
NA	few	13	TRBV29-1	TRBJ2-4	CSVEGLAKNIQYF	TGCAGCGTTGAAGGCTTAGCCAAAAACATTCAGTACTTC
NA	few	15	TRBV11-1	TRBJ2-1	CASTETGRRYNEQFF	TGTGCCAGCACCGAAACTGGGAGGCGGTACAATGAGCAGTTCTTC
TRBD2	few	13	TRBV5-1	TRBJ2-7	CASSWGLAYEQYF	TGCGCCAGCAGCTGGGGACTAGCCTACGAGCAGTACTTC
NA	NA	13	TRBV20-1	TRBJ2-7	CSAKVDRGPEQYF	TGCAGTGCTAAGGTAGATCGAGGCCCCGAGCAGTACTTC
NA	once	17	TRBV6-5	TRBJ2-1	CASSYSPSDSSYNEQFF	TGTGCCAGCAGTTACTCCCCCTCGGACAGCTCCTACAATGAGCAGTTCTTC
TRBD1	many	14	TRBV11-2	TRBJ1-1	CASSRGTGVSEAFF	TGTGCCAGCAGCCGAGGGACAGGTGTTAGTGAAGCTTTCTTT
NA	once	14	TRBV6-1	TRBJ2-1	CASSAVGTYNEQFF	TGTGCCAGCAGTGCGGTTGGGACGTACAATGAGCAGTTCTTC
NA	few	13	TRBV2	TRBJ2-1	CASRGRSYNEQFF	TGTGCCAGCCGGGGTCGCTCCTACAATGAGCAGTTCTTC
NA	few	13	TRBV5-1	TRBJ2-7	CASRVEQADEQYF	TGCGCCAGCAGGGTCGAACAAGCGGACGAGCAGTACTTC
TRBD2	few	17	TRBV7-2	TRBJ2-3	CASSLVASGRAVDTQYF	TGTGCCAGCAGCTTAGTGGCTAGCGGGAGGGCGGTAGATACGCAGTATTTT
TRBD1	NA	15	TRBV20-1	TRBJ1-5	CSATGQGPSNQPQHF	TGCAGTGCTACCGGACAGGGACCTAGCAATCAGCCCCAGCATTTT
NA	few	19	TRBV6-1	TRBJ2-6	CASREGTPRTRSGANVLTF	TGTGCCAGCCGGGAAGGGACTCCACGAACGAGGTCTGGGGCCAACGTCCTGACTTTC
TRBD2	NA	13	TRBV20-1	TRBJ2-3	CSIAGVQADTQYF	TGCAGCATAGCGGGAGTCCAGGCTGATACGCAGTATTTT
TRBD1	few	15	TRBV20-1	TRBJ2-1	CSAATGTGAYNEQFF	TGCAGTGCCGCAACCGGGACAGGGGCCTACAATGAGCAGTTCTTC
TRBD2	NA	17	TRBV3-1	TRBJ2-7	CASSQDTFLAGYYEQYF	TGTGCCAGCAGCCAAGATACTTTCCTAGCGGGTTATTACGAGCAGTACTTC
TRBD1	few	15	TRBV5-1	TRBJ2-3	CASSLGTGRADTQYF	TGCGCCAGCAGCTTGGGGACAGGTAGAGCAGATACGCAGTATTTT
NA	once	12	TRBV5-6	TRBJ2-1	CASSSVWNEQFF	TGTGCCAGCAGCTCCGTCTGGAATGAGCAGTTCTTC
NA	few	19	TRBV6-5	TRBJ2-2	CASSSMARWGKGNTGELFF	TGTGCCAGCAGTTCAATGGCACGCTGGGGGAAGGGGAACACCGGGGAGCTGTTTTTT
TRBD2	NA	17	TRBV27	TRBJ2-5	CASSSMTSGRSQETQYF	TGTGCCAGCAGTTCCATGACTAGCGGGAGGTCCCAAGAGACCCAGTACTTC
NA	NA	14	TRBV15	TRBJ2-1	CATSRDVGLFEQFF	TGTGCCACCAGCAGAGATGTAGGACTTTTTGAGCAGTTCTTC
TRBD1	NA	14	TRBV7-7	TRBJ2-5	CASSSLGQGKTQYF	TGTGCCAGCAGCTCCCTTGGACAGGGAAAGACCCAGTACTTC
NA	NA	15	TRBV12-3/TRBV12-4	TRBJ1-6	CASSLYGANNSPLHF	TGTGCCAGCAGTTTATACGGGGCCAATAATTCACCCCTCCACTTT
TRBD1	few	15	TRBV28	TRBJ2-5	CASSLPGQGRETQYF	TGTGCCAGCAGTTTACCGGGACAGGGGAGAGAGACCCAGTACTTC
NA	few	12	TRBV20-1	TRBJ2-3	CSASASVDTQYF	TGCAGTGCTAGCGCCTCGGTGGATACGCAGTATTTT
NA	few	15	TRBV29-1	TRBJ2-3	CSVEGSSLSTDTQYF	TGCAGCGTTGAAGGTTCTAGCCTCAGCACAGATACGCAGTATTTT
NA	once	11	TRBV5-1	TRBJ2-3	CASRGQDTQYF	TGCGCCAGCAGAGGCCAAGATACGCAGTATTTT
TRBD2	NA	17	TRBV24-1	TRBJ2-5	CATSDPGLAGASETQYF	TGTGCCACCAGTGACCCAGGACTAGCGGGAGCTTCGGAGACCCAGTACTTC
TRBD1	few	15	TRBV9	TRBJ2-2	CASSYTGTGTGELFF	TGTGCCAGCAGCTATACAGGGACAGGCACCGGGGAGCTGTTTTTT
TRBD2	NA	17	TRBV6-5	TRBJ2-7	CASSFGLAGGPGYEQYF	TGTGCCAGCAGTTTCGGACTAGCGGGAGGGCCCGGGTACGAGCAGTACTTC
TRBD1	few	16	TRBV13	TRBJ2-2	CASSLGQRINTGELFF	TGTGCCAGCAGCTTGGGACAGCGAATTAACACCGGGGAGCTGTTTTTT
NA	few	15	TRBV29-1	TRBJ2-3	CSVPVWGFPTDTQYF	TGCAGCGTTCCCGTCTGGGGGTTTCCCACAGATACGCAGTATTTT
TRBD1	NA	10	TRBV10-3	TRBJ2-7	CATGQYEQYF	TGTGCCACGGGACAGTACGAGCAGTACTTC
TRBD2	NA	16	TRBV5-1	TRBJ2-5	CASSLLLAGEQETQYF	TGCGCCAGCAGCTTGTTACTAGCGGGAGAACAAGAGACCCAGTACTTC
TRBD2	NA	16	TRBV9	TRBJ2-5	CASSVGGLAGVETQYF	TGTGCCAGCAGCGTAGGGGGGCTAGCGGGAGTAGAGACCCAGTACTTC
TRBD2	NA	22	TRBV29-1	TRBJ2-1	CSAERLPGLAGGRSGSYNEQFF	TGCAGCGCTGAGAGGTTACCGGGACTAGCGGGAGGTCGGTCGGGCTCCTACAATGAGCAGTTCTTC
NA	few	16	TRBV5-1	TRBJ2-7	CASSLGFGGGRYEQYF	TGCGCCAGCAGCTTGGGGTTCGGAGGGGGCCGCTACGAGCAGTACTTC
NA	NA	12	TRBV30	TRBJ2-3	CAWSVRRHTQYF	TGTGCCTGGAGTGTAAGGCGCCATACGCAGTATTTT
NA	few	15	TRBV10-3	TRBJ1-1	CAISEWQVRDTEAFF	TGTGCCATCAGTGAGTGGCAGGTTCGGGACACTGAAGCTTTCTTT
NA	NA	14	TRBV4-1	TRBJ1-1	CASSQDPQRAEAFF	TGCGCCAGCAGCCAAGATCCGCAACGCGCTGAAGCTTTCTTT
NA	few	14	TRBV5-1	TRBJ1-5	CASSLTGHGQPQHF	TGCGCCAGCAGCTTGACAGGGCACGGTCAGCCCCAGCATTTT
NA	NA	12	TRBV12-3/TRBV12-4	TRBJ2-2	CASTPVFGELFF	TGTGCCAGCACCCCGGTGTTCGGGGAGCTGTTTTTT
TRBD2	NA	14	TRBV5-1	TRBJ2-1	CASSGEGLYNEQFF	TGCGCCAGCAGTGGGGAGGGCCTGTACAATGAGCAGTTCTTC
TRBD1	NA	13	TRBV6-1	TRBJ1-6	CASRGQYNSPLHF	TGTGCCAGCCGGGGACAGTATAATTCACCCCTCCACTTT
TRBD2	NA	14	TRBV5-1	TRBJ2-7	CASSLTSGSAEQYF	TGCGCCAGCAGCCTGACTAGCGGGAGTGCCGAGCAGTACTTC
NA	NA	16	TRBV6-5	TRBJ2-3	CASSYSGRISTDTQYF	TGTGCCAGCAGTTACTCGGGCAGGATAAGCACAGATACGCAGTATTTT
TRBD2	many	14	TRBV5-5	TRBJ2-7	CASSPRAGDYEQYF	TGTGCCAGCAGCCCACGGGCGGGAGACTACGAGCAGTACTTC
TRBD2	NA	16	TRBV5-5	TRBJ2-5	CASSFSIAGGRETQYF	TGTGCCAGCAGCTTCAGTATAGCGGGAGGGAGGGAGACCCAGTACTTC
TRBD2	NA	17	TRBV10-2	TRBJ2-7	CASSPLAGGLLGYEQYF	TGCGCCAGCTCCCCACTAGCGGGAGGGCTTTTAGGCTACGAGCAGTACTTC